Below, one TCR beta chain is given with its context. Its antigen remains unknown. Sequencing relied on a cDNA template that was reverse transcribed from extracted RNA. Assay: immunoSEQ multiplex PCR; the TCRdb copy retains only in-frame clones and omits some. The sample has about 140,000 clones; about two thirds are singletons. The sample comes from a study of CD8+ T cells in alopecia areata. V was clipped by 9 bases and J by 11 bases; unmatched bases: 11. The CDR3 runs 12 residues. Germline V gene sequence: CDR1 SGHDN, CDR2 FVKESK. Sorted out of PBMCs were CD4+ T cells and CD8+ T cells. Study conclusions and caveats: It was lesional scalp, especially alopecia totalis/universalis, that showed higher clonality than normal scalp. Scalp repertoires also include resident alphabeta T cells from normal skin. Patients showed less clear TCR sequence sharing than mice, possibly partly because of HLA diversity.

This sequence originates from a human donor in good health. The sample taken for sequencing was CD8+ T cells sorted from blood. The chain couples TRBV14 to TRBJ1-1; 8 bases agree with TRBD1. CDR3 loop: CARLSRDRRAFF. DNA of the CDR3: TGTGCCAGACTGTCCCGGGACAGGCGTGCTTTCTTT.